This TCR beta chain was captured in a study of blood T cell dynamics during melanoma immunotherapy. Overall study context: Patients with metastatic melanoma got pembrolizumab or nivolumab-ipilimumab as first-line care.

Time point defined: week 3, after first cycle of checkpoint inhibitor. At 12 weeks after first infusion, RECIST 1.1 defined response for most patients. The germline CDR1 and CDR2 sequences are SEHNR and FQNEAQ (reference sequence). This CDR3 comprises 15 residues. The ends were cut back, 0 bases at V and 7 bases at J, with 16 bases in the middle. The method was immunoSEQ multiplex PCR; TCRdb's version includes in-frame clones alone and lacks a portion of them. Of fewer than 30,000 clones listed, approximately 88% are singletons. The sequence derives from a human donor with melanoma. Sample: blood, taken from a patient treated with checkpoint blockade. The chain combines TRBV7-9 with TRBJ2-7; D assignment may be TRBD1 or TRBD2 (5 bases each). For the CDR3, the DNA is TGTGCCAGCAGCTTAGCCCGGGCAGGGACCGAGGAGCAGTACTTC. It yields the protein CASSLARAGTEEQYF. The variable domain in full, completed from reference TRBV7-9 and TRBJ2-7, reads DTGVSQNPRHKITKRGQNVTFRCDPISEHNRLYWYRQTLGQGPEFLTYFQNEAQLEKSRLLSDRFSAERPKGSFSTLEIQRTEQGDSAMYLCASSLARAGTEEQYFGPGTRLTVT.